The source of this T cell receptor (beta chain) is a study of blood T cells in healthy people across ages. Study-level points and caveats: Among T cells, TCR beta diversity per million cells dropped roughly linearly as age rose. A greater number of naive CD4+ cells and higher diversity distinguished long-lived donors from aged donors.

With a J-beta primer mix and a sample-barcoded 5' primer, a second PCR ran 7 to 11 cycles. A template-switch adaptor containing 12 random nucleotides labeled each cDNA molecule. TCRdb called the 5' RACE reads again in MiXCR, with one record for every CDR3 protein. The sample records about 1,000,000 distinct CDR3 sequences, 45% being singletons. In the case of this clonotype: Its target is not known.

The draw of peripheral blood yielded approximately 10 milliliters from each donor. Trimming took off 2 bases at V and 6 bases at J, with 17 bases between the two ends. There are 16 residues in the CDR3. Germline V gene lookup returns CDR1 ENHRY and CDR2 SYGVKD. The chain combines TRBV10-3 with TRBJ2-1; D remains ambiguous. The source material was blood. The source is an older woman in good health. Written as DNA, the CDR3 is TGTGCCATCAGTGAGCCCTGGCAGATACTGACCAATGAGCAGTTCTTC. Its translation: CAISEPWQILTNEQFF.